Each of the 22 T cell receptor beta chains below was sequenced from the same sample in a study of cytomegalovirus exposure and HLA in healthy donors. The PCR had 60 Vbeta and 13 Jbeta primers. The method was immunoSEQ multiplex PCR; TCRdb's version includes in-frame clones alone and lacks a portion of them. In the table there are around 210,000 clones, roughly 73% of which are singletons. Sample: PBMCs. The receptors derive from a boy between 5 and 17 years old in good health and CMV-seronegative.

This clone was recorded once. The rearrangement joins TRBV29-1 to TRBJ1-2, with D unclear. The germline V gene encodes CDR1 SQVTM and CDR2 ANQGSEA. The ends were cut back, 4 bases at V and 4 bases at J, with 13 bases in the middle. The length of the CDR3 is 13 residues. CDR3 DNA: TGCAGCGTTGGGGCTTATCTGGGCTATGGCTACACCTTC. Protein: CSVGAYLGYGYTF.

The chain employs TRBV29-1 and TRBJ1-2; no firm D call. Looked up from germline, CDR1 is SQVTM and CDR2 is ANQGSEA. CDR3 size: 10 residues. V dropped 2 bases and J dropped 9 bases, with 7 bases sitting between them. The CDR3, as DNA: TGCAGCGTTGAAAGCAAAAGCTACACCTTC. It yields the protein CSVESKSYTF.

V gene TRBV5-1 combines with J gene TRBJ2-4; 7 positions agree with TRBD2. The CDR3 is 14 amino acids. Germline V gene sequence: CDR1 SGHRS, CDR2 YFSETQ. V dropped 1 base and J dropped 9; count of bases not matched to a gene: 7. CDR3 amino acids: CASSLSGDGGIQYF. The CDR3 coding sequence is TGCGCCAGCAGCTTGAGCGGGGATGGTGGCATTCAGTACTTC.

V usage is TRBV19 and J usage is TRBJ1-2; D not resolved. This CDR3 contains 13 residues. Trimming removed 7 bases at V and 8 bases at J, with 17 bases between. Germline CDR1 is LNHDA and CDR2 is SQIVND (reference sequence). The CDR3 DNA reads as TGTGCCAGTAACAGTCCGGTATCGGGGGGCTACACCTTC. Translation gives CASNSPVSGGYTF.

The rearrangement links TRBV9 to TRBJ1-5; 7 positions match TRBD1. With 0 bases clipped from V and 3 bases from J, the junction kept 6 bases outside the gene matches. This CDR3 has 16 residues. The germline V gene has CDR1 SGDLS and CDR2 YYNGEE. The CDR3 nucleotides are TGTGCCAGCAGCGTAGGGGCGACAGGGCTCAATCAGCCCCAGCATTTT. Residues: CASSVGATGLNQPQHF.

The CDR3, as DNA: TGTGCCAGCAGCTTCCCCTGGACAGGGGGAGTCTACAATGAGCAGTTCTTC. This sequence encodes CASSFPWTGGVYNEQFF. J is TRBJ2-1 and V is TRBV5-8, with 10 bases aligning to TRBD1. The J segment lost 3 bases and the V segment lost 2 bases, leaving 8 bases of the junction unmatched. This CDR3 region has 17 residues. Germline CDR1 reads SGHTS; CDR2 reads YDEGEE.

The J gene is TRBJ2-1, the V gene TRBV7-8, with 12 bases lining up with TRBD2. This CDR3 region has 16 residues. Germline CDR1 SGHVS, CDR2 FQNEAQ. The V and J ends lost 5 bases and 5 bases, in that order; junction bases with no gene match: 7. DNA for the CDR3: TGTGCCAGCAGCGGGAGACTAGCGGGAGTCCACAATGAGCAGTTCTTC. Its translation is CASSGRLAGVHNEQFF.

This clone was picked up a small number of times. This chain joins TRBV30 and TRBJ2-3; 12 bases agree with TRBD2. Germline trimming cut 3 bases from V and 2 bases from J; bases unmatched to any gene: 6. Germline V gives CDR1 GTSNPN, CDR2 SVGIG (reference sequence). There are 16 residues in the CDR3. CDR3 sequence: CAWRRLAGGPTDTQYF. The DNA for the CDR3 is TGTGCCTGGAGGAGGCTAGCGGGAGGGCCCACAGATACGCAGTATTTT. The full variable domain, completed using reference TRBV30 and TRBJ2-3, is SQTIHQWPATLVQPVGSPLSLECTVEGTSNPNLYWYRQAAGRGLQLLFYSVGIGQISSEVPQNLSASRPQDRQFILSSKKLLLSDSGFYLCAWRRLAGGPTDTQYFGPGTRLTVL.

The J gene is TRBJ2-7, the V gene TRBV12-5, with D possibly being TRBD2 (6 bases). V lost 2 bases and J 3 bases, leaving 14 bases between the germline ends. CDR1 and CDR2 (germline): LGHNT, FRNRAP. The CDR3 sequence is 15 residues long. The CDR3 reads CASGLPSGTYYEQYF. CDR3 in DNA: TGTGCTAGTGGTTTGCCCTCCGGGACTTACTACGAGCAGTACTTC. The variable domain in full, completed from reference TRBV12-5 and TRBJ2-7, reads DARVTQTPRHKVTEMGQEVTMRCQPILGHNTVFWYRQTMMQGLELLAYFRNRAPLDDSGMPKDRFSAEMPDATLATLKIQPSEPRDSAVYFCASGLPSGTYYEQYFGPGTRLTVT.

This chain joins TRBV28 and TRBJ2-3, with D possibly TRBD1 on 5 matching bases. The CDR3 runs 15 residues. Germline CDR1 is MDHEN and CDR2 is SYDVKM. Trimming stripped 8 bases from V and 0 bases from J, with 15 bases between. The CDR3, as DNA: TGTGCCAGCGATACAGGTTACGCTAGCACAGATACGCAGTATTTT. This translates into CASDTGYASTDTQYF. Full variable domain (missing parts from reference TRBV28 and TRBJ2-3): DVKVTQSSRYLVKRTGEKVFLECVQDMDHENMFWYRQDPGLGLRLIYFSYDVKMKEKGDIPEGYSVSREKKERFSLILESASTNQTSMYLCASDTGYASTDTQYFGPGTRLTVL.

V and J are TRBV7-2 and TRBJ1-6; TRBD1 might be the D (6 bases). The CDR3 runs to 13 residues. The V end lost 2 bases, the J end lost 9 bases, and 8 bases lay between the germline ends. From germline, CDR1 is SGHTA and CDR2 FQGNSA. CDR3: CASSLNRVSPLHF. CDR3 in DNA: TGTGCCAGCAGCTTAAACAGGGTTTCACCCCTCCACTTT.

The chain is built from TRBV15 and TRBJ2-7; 12 nucleotides line up with TRBD2. The CDR3 is 15 amino acids. The ends lost 0 bases at V and 3 bases at J; junction bases unmatched: 0. Germline values: CDR1 LNHNV, CDR2 YYDKDF (reference sequence). CDR3 sequence (DNA): TGTGCCACCAGCAGAGAGACTAGCGGGGGCTACGAGCAGTACTTC. The encoded protein is CATSRETSGGYEQYF. Supplemented by reference TRBV15 and TRBJ2-7, the full variable domain reads DAMVIQNPRYQVTQFGKPVTLSCSQTLNHNVMYWYQQKSSQAPKLLFHYYDKDFNNEADTPDNFQSRRPNTSFCFLDIRSPGLGDTAMYLCATSRETSGGYEQYFGPGTRLTVT.

The rearrangement joins TRBV30 to TRBJ1-5; D is perhaps TRBD1 (6 bases). This CDR3 has 14 amino acids. V lost 5 bases and J lost 0, with 11 bases in between. The germline gives CDR1 GTSNPN, CDR2 SVGIG (reference sequence). The CDR3 reads CAWGTLSSNQPQHF. In DNA form, the CDR3 reads TGTGCCTGGGGGACACTTAGTAGCAATCAGCCCCAGCATTTT.

The gene calls are TRBV2 and TRBJ2-6; the match to TRBD1 covers 10 bases. The CDR3 contains 20 residues. Trimming at V came to 1 base and at J to 0 bases, leaving 9 bases not matched to a gene. From germline, CDR1 is SNHLY and CDR2 FYNNEI. CDR3 DNA: TGTGCCAGCAGTGAAGTTGCCGGGACAGGGGCGTTCTCTGGGGCCAACGTCCTGACTTTC. Amino acid sequence: CASSEVAGTGAFSGANVLTF. The variable domain in full, with the rest retrieved from reference TRBV2 and TRBJ2-6, is EPEVTQTPSHQVTQMGQEVILRCVPISNHLYFYWYRQILGQKVEFLVSFYNNEISEKSEIFDDQFSVERPDGSNFTLKIRSTKLEDSAMYFCASSEVAGTGAFSGANVLTFGAGSRLTVL.

This sequence joins TRBV29-1 and TRBJ1-1; 7 bases match TRBD1. The CDR3 is made up of 14 amino acids. Germline CDR1 is SQVTM and CDR2 is ANQGSEA. The J segment lost 0 bases and the V segment lost 7 bases, leaving 8 bases of the junction unmatched. CDR3 DNA sequence: TGCAGCGCCCCAACGGGACAGTTGAACACTGAAGCTTTCTTT. This encodes CSAPTGQLNTEAFF.

The sample holds a few counts of this clone. The chain couples TRBV15 to TRBJ2-6; D may be TRBD1 (7 bases). Trimming cost V 3 bases and J 1 base, with 10 bases left between them. Germline CDR1 is LNHNV and CDR2 is YYDKDF (reference sequence). There are 16 residues in the CDR3. CDR3 in amino acids: CATSSSGGSGANVLTF. The CDR3 bases are TGTGCCACCAGCAGCTCAGGGGGGTCTGGGGCCAACGTCCTGACTTTC.

V and J are TRBV10-3 and TRBJ1-5, with D hard to call. The germline V gene has CDR1 ENHRY and CDR2 SYGVKD. Trimming pared 3 bases from V and 0 bases from J, leaving 15 bases between. The CDR3 totals 17 residues. The CDR3 is CAISDSVGDSSNQPQHF. The CDR3 bases are TGTGCCATCAGTGACTCAGTCGGCGACTCTAGCAATCAGCCCCAGCATTTT.

This clone occurred once. The gene calls are TRBV10-2 and TRBJ1-1; D not resolved. V lost 0 bases and J 8 bases, leaving 4 bases between the germline ends. Germline V gives CDR1 WSHSY, CDR2 SAAADI. This CDR3 contains 11 residues. The CDR3 DNA reads as TGCGCCAGCAGTGAGTCGACAGAAGCTTTCTTT. Translation: CASSESTEAFF.

This chain links TRBV5-1 with TRBJ1-2; tentative D call: TRBD1 (6 bases). Looked up from germline, CDR1 is SGHRS and CDR2 is YFSETQ. CDR3 length: 13 residues. V lost 3 bases and J 8 bases, leaving 14 bases between the germline ends. As DNA, the CDR3 is TGCGCCAGCAGCTCACTACAGGGTTGCGGCTACACCTTC. This translates into CASSSLQGCGYTF.

The chain links TRBV2 to TRBJ1-2; D not certain. The CDR3 loop spans 11 amino acids. Germline V gene data show CDR1 as SNHLY and CDR2 as FYNNEI. The ends were cut back, 5 bases at V and 4 bases at J, with 5 bases in the middle. DNA for the CDR3: TGTGCCAGCAGTTGGCCCTATGGCTACACCTTC. As protein: CASSWPYGYTF.

The V and J genes are TRBV7-9 and TRBJ1-2, with 7 nucleotides matching TRBD1. The J segment lost 4 bases and the V segment lost 4 bases, leaving 6 bases of the junction unmatched. CDR3 length equals 14 residues. Germline values: CDR1 SEHNR, CDR2 FQNEAQ (reference sequence). In nucleotides, the CDR3 is TGTGCCAGCAGCTCCCGACAGGGATTCTATGGCTACACCTTC. It codes for CASSSRQGFYGYTF.

This clone was detected a few times. This chain uses TRBV11-2 with TRBJ2-7; the D is unclear. CDR1 and CDR2 from the germline V gene are SGHAT and FQNNGV. The CDR3 is made up of 13 amino acids. Deletions cut 1 base from V and 4 bases from J, with 8 bases between. CDR3 protein: CASSLVAPYEQYF. CDR3 nucleotide sequence: TGTGCCAGCAGCTTAGTAGCTCCTTACGAGCAGTACTTC. Using reference TRBV11-2 and TRBJ2-7 for the parts outside the CDR3, the full variable domain is EAGVAQSPRYKIIEKRQSVAFWCNPISGHATLYWYQQILGQGPKLLIQFQNNGVVDDSQLPKDRFSAERLKGVDSTLKIQPAKLEDSAVYLCASSLVAPYEQYFGPGTRLTVT.